These 4 T cell receptor gamma chains were sequenced from one sample in a study of gamma delta lymphoproliferative disorders and STAT genes. With CATT, TCRdb re-called clones from the multiplex PCR reads. The sample contains about 1,200 gamma-chain clones, about 16% of which appear only once. PBMCs from patients and controls supplied the genomic DNA for sequencing. The source material was blood. The receptors derive from a human donor in good health.

This clone is labeled medium-sized. No DNA is shown, since the ends of the CDR3 on it are uncertain; the CDR3 is the one TCRdb lists. Here the V gene is TRGV11, but the J gene went uncalled. TRGV11 is an open reading frame, and its role is uncertain. Including both end residues, the CDR3 is 17 amino acids long. This CDR3 reads CTTVPAGLVVNYYKKLF.

This clone is judged large. The rearrangement uses TRGV10 and TRGJ1 or TRGJ2. TCRdb leaves out the J gene; it was filled in here by matching the DNA to germline. TRGV10 is an ORF, with its function uncertain. Trimming at V came to 8 bases and at J to 5 bases, leaving 16 bases not matched to a gene. CDR3 length equals 15 residues. The CDR3 DNA reads as TGTGCTGCGTGGGATAGACCCCCAAGGGATTATAAGAAACTCTTT. It is translated as CAAWDRPPRDYKKLF.

By proportion, this clone is medium-sized. The chain combines TRGV2 with TRGJ1 or TRGJ2. TCRdb carries no J gene annotation; the J gene was assigned here by matching the DNA with germline. This CDR3 is 16 amino acids long. J lost 2 bases, V lost 0 bases, and 10 bases had no gene match. Per the germline V gene, CDR1 is EGSNGY and CDR2 is YDSYNSKV. The CDR3 DNA is TGTGCCACCTGGGACGGGCCTCGAGTGGATTATTATAAGAAACTCTTT. Its translation: CATWDGPRVDYYKKLF.

The chain links TRGV2 to TRGJP2. TCRdb carries no J gene annotation; the J gene was assigned here by matching the DNA with germline. V lost 5 bases to trimming and J lost 5 bases; unmatched junction nucleotides: 8. This CDR3 contains 14 residues. The germline gives CDR1 EGSNGY, CDR2 YDSYNSKV. Written as DNA, the CDR3 is TGTGCCACCTGGGGGGAAAGGAGTGATTGGATCAAGACGTTT. This sequence encodes CATWGERSDWIKTF.